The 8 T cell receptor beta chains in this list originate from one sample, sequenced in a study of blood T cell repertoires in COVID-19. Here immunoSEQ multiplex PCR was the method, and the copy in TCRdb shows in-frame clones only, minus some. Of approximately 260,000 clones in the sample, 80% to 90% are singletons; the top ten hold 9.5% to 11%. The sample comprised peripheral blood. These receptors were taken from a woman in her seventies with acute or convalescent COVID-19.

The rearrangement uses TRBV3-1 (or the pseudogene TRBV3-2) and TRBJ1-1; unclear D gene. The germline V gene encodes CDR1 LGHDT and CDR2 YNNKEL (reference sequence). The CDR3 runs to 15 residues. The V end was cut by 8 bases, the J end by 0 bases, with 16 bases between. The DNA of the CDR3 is TGTGCCAGCCGACCAGAAAGCGCCTTGAACACTGAAGCTTTCTTT. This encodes CASRPESALNTEAFF.

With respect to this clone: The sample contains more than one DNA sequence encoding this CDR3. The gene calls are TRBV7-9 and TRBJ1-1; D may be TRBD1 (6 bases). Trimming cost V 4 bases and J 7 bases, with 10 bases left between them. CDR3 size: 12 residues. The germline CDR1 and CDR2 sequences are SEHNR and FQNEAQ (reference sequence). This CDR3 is CASSWTDSEAFF. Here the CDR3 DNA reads TGTGCCAGCAGCTGGACAGACAGTGAAGCTTTCTTT.

CDR3 sequence: CASSQSADLEGAFF. The CDR3 coding sequence is TGCGCCAGCAGCCAATCGGCGGATCTGGAGGGGGCTTTCTTT. The J gene is TRBJ1-1, the V gene TRBV4-1, with D possibly being TRBD1 (5 bases). Germline lookup yields CDR1 MGHRA and CDR2 YSYEKL. The CDR3 consists of 14 residues. Trimming stripped 2 bases from V and 11 bases from J, with 18 bases between.

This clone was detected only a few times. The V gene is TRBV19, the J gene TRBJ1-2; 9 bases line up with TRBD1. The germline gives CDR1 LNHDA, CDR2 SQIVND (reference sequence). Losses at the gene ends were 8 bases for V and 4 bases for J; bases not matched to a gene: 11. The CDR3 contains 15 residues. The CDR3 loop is CASLPDRGMAYGYTF. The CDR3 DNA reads TGTGCCAGTCTACCGGACAGGGGAATGGCCTATGGCTACACCTTC.

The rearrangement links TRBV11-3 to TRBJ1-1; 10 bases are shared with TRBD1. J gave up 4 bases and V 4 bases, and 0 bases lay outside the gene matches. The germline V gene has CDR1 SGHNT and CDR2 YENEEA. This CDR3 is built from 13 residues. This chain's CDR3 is CASSWTGGTEAFF. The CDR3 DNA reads TGTGCCAGCAGCTGGACAGGGGGCACTGAAGCTTTCTTT.

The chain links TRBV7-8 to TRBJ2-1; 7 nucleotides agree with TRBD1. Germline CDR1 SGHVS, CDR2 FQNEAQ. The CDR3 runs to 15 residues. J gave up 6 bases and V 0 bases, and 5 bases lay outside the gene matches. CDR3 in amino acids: CASSLARDRPNEQFF. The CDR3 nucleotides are TGTGCCAGCAGCTTAGCACGGGACAGACCCAATGAGCAGTTCTTC.

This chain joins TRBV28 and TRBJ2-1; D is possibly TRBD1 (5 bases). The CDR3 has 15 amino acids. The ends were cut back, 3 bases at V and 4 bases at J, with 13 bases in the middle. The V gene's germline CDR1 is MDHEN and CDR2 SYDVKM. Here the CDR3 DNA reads TGTGCCAGCAGTTTGGGGCGAGGAAGATACAATGAGCAGTTCTTC. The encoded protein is CASSLGRGRYNEQFF. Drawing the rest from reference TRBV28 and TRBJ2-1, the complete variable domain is DVKVTQSSRYLVKRTGEKVFLECVQDMDHENMFWYRQDPGLGLRLIYFSYDVKMKEKGDIPEGYSVSREKKERFSLILESASTNQTSMYLCASSLGRGRYNEQFFGPGTRLTVL.

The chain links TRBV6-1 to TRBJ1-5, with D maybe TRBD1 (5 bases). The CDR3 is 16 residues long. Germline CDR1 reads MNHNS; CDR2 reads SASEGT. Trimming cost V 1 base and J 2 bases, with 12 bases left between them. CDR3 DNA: TGTGCCAGCAGTGAAGGGGGGGAATTGGGCAATCAGCCCCAGCATTTT. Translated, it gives CASSEGGELGNQPQHF.